This T cell receptor (beta chain) was observed in a study of human T cells and chemical hapten exposure. General study points: Following DPC sensitization, TCRs present above 1 in 1000 frequency showed no change.

From whole blood left unfractionated, total RNA was extracted. Library preparation tagged each individual cDNA molecule with a unique molecular identifier. Original analysis: TCRs per sample had a median of 95,638 and ranged from about 20,000 to 700,000. Each CDR3 protein is one row after TCRdb ran MiXCR on the 5' RACE reads. V and J calls and clone size were set by TCRdb, not the authors. The profile covers tens of thousands of distinct CDR3 sequences, with around 15% appearing a single time and nearly 7% taken by the ten largest. Points on this clonotype: Its specificity is unknown.

This TCR was sampled from a female donor in good health.

In DNA form, the CDR3 reads TGTGCCAGCAGTGACAGAAACATTCAGTACTTC. Translated: CASSDRNIQYF. The chain joins TRBV2 to TRBJ2-4; D not certain. Trimming removed 3 bases at V and 6 bases at J, with 3 bases between. Per the germline V gene, CDR1 is SNHLY and CDR2 is FYNNEI. CDR3 length equals 11 residues.